Below are 17 T cell receptor beta chains sequenced from a single sample in a study of blood T cell repertoires in COVID-19. Clones were read by immunoSEQ multiplex PCR, and TCRdb kept only the in-frame ones, dropping some. This table holds approximately 94,000 clones, roughly 80% found once. Source material: peripheral blood. The receptors here all came from a woman in her seventies with acute or convalescent COVID-19.

The chain carries TRBV3-1 (or the pseudogene TRBV3-2) and TRBJ1-1; 9 bases fit TRBD1. The CDR3 runs 15 residues. Per germline, CDR1 LGHDT and CDR2 YNNKEL (reference sequence). The J segment lost 1 base and the V segment lost 2 bases, leaving 2 bases of the junction unmatched. CDR3 amino acids: CASSQNRGPNTEAFF. CDR3 sequence (DNA): TGTGCCAGCAGCCAAAACAGGGGGCCGAACACTGAAGCTTTCTTT.

The V and J genes are TRBV3-1 (or the pseudogene TRBV3-2) and TRBJ2-5; TRBD1 might be the D (5 bases). Trimming removed 0 bases at V and 5 bases at J, with 13 bases between. Germline V gene lookup returns CDR1 LGHDT and CDR2 YNNKEL (reference sequence). The CDR3 is 15 residues long. CDR3 sequence: CASSQDAGPWETQYF. CDR3 DNA: TGTGCCAGCAGCCAAGATGCAGGGCCTTGGGAGACCCAGTACTTC.

The V call is TRBV7-6, the J call TRBJ2-5; 8 bases match TRBD2. The CDR3 is made up of 15 amino acids. Trimming removed 2 bases from V and 9 bases from J; junction bases left unmatched: 11. Germline CDR1 SGHVS, CDR2 FNYEAQ. CDR3 in DNA: TGTGCCAGCAGCTTAAGTACTAGCGGACCCTCGGCCCAGTACTTC. Amino acid sequence: CASSLSTSGPSAQYF.

V usage is TRBV21-1 and J usage is TRBJ1-5. TRBV21-1 is a pseudogene segment. This CDR3 is built from 13 residues. CDR3 loop: CASSKDRSEPQHF. CDR3 coding DNA: TGTGCCAGCAGCAAAGATAGGAGCGAGCCCCAGCATTTT.

The chain employs TRBV30 and TRBJ1-3, with D uncertain. Germline values: CDR1 GTSNPN, CDR2 SVGIG (reference sequence). The CDR3 loop spans 14 amino acids. Deletions cut 5 bases from V and 0 bases from J, with 11 bases between. The CDR3 reads CAWALRGSGNTIYF. CDR3 in DNA: TGTGCCTGGGCCCTCCGGGGCTCTGGAAACACCATATATTTT. Based on the CDR3 plus reference TRBV30 and TRBJ1-3, the full variable domain is SQTIHQWPATLVQPVGSPLSLECTVEGTSNPNLYWYRQAAGRGLQLLFYSVGIGQISSEVPQNLSASRPQDRQFILSSKKLLLSDSGFYLCAWALRGSGNTIYFGEGSWLTVV.

The V call is TRBV6-6, the J call TRBJ1-2; no firm D call. The germline V and J ends were trimmed by 2 bases and 4 bases, with 11 bases remaining between them. This CDR3 has 14 residues. CDR1 is MNHNY and CDR2 is SVGAGI in the germline V gene (reference sequence). CDR3 sequence reads: CASSYEGSGYGYTF. CDR3 nucleotide sequence: TGTGCCAGCAGTTACGAGGGATCTGGCTATGGCTACACCTTC.

This rearrangement joins TRBV28 to TRBJ2-3; 7 bases map to TRBD2. Germline CDR1 reads MDHEN; CDR2 reads SYDVKM. The CDR3 consists of 15 residues. Germline trimming cut 2 bases from V and 1 base from J; bases unmatched to any gene: 3. This CDR3 reads CASSLASGGTDTQYF. CDR3 bases: TGTGCCAGCAGTTTAGCGAGCGGGGGCACAGATACGCAGTATTTT.

This sequence joins TRBV5-1 and TRBJ1-4; TRBD1 aligns across 7 bases. Germline trimming cut 4 bases from V and 4 bases from J; bases unmatched to any gene: 4. This CDR3 has 14 amino acids. The V gene's germline CDR1 is SGHRS and CDR2 YFSETQ. CDR3 in DNA: TGCGCCAGCAGCCGGGGACAGCGTAATGAAAAACTGTTTTTT. Translated: CASSRGQRNEKLFF.

The chain employs TRBV6-1 and TRBJ1-2; TRBD1 is a possible D gene (5 bases). Germline-derived CDR1 and CDR2 are MNHNS and SASEGT. The CDR3 is made up of 13 amino acids. Trimming left V 10 bases short and J 8 bases short, with 20 bases between. In DNA, the CDR3 is TGTGCCACTTGGGTCCGGGGGGAGGGAGGCTACACCTTC. Amino acid sequence: CATWVRGEGGYTF.

V is TRBV21-1 and J is TRBJ2-7; the table's TRBD2 call for D was not verified on the DNA. TRBV21-1 is a documented pseudogene. The CDR3 contains 17 residues. CDR3 loop: CASSKAVDRPMGGEQYV. CDR3 nucleotides: TGTGCCAGCAGCAAAGCGGTCGACAGACCTATGGGGGGCGAGCAGTACGTC.

This chain links TRBV6-2 or TRBV6-3 with TRBJ2-2; possibly TRBD2 for D (6 bases). Germline V gene sequence: CDR1 MNHEY, CDR2 SVGEGT. Trimming removed 2 bases from V and 0 bases from J, with 22 bases in between. This CDR3 spans 20 amino acids. The CDR3 sequence: CASSYGAGRFLLSNTGELFF. The DNA of the CDR3 is TGTGCCAGCAGTTACGGAGCAGGGAGGTTCCTCCTTTCGAACACCGGGGAGCTGTTTTTT.

The genes are TRBV19 and TRBJ1-5, with D maybe TRBD1 (6 bases). The length of the CDR3 is 14 residues. Deletions cut 3 bases from V and 7 bases from J, with 13 bases between. Germline CDR1 LNHDA, CDR2 SQIVND (reference sequence). CDR3 amino acids: CASSIQGFRQPQHF. Here the CDR3 DNA reads TGTGCCAGTAGTATCCAGGGGTTCAGACAGCCCCAGCATTTT.

The chain joins TRBV7-9 to TRBJ1-2; D uncertain. V lost 3 bases to trimming and J lost 5 bases, with 7 bases between them. Per germline, CDR1 SEHNR and CDR2 FQNEAQ (reference sequence). The length of the CDR3 is 12 residues. The CDR3 region is CASSLTEYGYTF. The CDR3 DNA reads as TGTGCCAGCAGCTTGACGGAGTATGGCTACACCTTC.

The chain is built from TRBV7-9 and TRBJ2-2, with D possibly being TRBD2 (6 bases). Trimming took 0 bases from V and 7 from J, leaving 9 bases between them. Germline CDR1 is SEHNR and CDR2 is FQNEAQ (reference sequence). There are 14 residues in the CDR3. The CDR3: CASSLAEGSGELFF. CDR3 DNA sequence: TGTGCCAGCAGCTTAGCGGAGGGAAGCGGGGAGCTGTTTTTT.

The V and J genes are TRBV28 and TRBJ1-1, with D uncertain. Trimming took off 10 bases at V and 2 bases at J, with 14 bases between the two ends. This CDR3 comprises 13 residues. Per the germline V gene, CDR1 is MDHEN and CDR2 is SYDVKM. CDR3 nucleotide sequence: TGTGCCACCGCCCGCGGCAGAAACACTGAAGCTTTCTTT. Amino acids: CATARGRNTEAFF.

J is TRBJ2-5 and V is TRBV30; maybe TRBD2 (6 bases). The CDR3 totals 13 residues. Germline-derived CDR1 and CDR2 are GTSNPN and SVGIG (reference sequence). Trimming left V 0 bases short and J 3 bases short, with 8 bases between. In nucleotides, the CDR3 is TGTGCCTGGAGTGTATCGGGGGAAGAGACCCAGTACTTC. This encodes CAWSVSGEETQYF.

The chain recombines TRBV12-3 or TRBV12-4 with TRBJ1-5; D gene uncertain. The length of the CDR3 is 13 residues. Trimming shortened V by 4 bases and J by 10 bases, and 14 bases separated the two germline ends. CDR3 DNA sequence: TGTGCCAGCAGTTCCCGGATCGGAGGACCCCAGCATTTT. Protein sequence: CASSSRIGGPQHF.